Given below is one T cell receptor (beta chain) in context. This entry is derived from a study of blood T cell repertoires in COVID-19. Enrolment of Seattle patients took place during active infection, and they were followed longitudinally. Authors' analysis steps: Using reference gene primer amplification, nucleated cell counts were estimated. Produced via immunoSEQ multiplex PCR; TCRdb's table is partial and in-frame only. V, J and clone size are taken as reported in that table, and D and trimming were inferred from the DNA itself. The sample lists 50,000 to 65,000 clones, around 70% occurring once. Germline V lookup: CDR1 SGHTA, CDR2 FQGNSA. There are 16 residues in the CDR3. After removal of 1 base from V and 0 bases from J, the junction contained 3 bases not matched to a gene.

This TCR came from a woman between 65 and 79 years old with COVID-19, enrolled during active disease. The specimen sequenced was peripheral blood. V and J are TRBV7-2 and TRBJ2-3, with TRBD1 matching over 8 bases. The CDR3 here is CASSLEQGASTDTQYF. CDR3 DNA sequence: TGTGCCAGCAGCTTAGAGCAGGGGGCTAGCACAGATACGCAGTATTTT.